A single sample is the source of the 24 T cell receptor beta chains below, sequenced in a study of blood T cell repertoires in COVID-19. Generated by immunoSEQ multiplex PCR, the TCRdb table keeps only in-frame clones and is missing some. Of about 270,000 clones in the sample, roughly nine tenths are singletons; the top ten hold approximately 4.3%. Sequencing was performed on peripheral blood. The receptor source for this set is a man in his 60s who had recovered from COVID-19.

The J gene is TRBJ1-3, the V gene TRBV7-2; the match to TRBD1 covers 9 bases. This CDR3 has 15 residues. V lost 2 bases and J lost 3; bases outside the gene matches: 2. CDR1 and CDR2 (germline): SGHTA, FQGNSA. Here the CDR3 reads CASSLMGQGGNTIYF. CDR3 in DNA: TGTGCCAGCAGCTTAATGGGACAGGGTGGAAACACCATATATTTT. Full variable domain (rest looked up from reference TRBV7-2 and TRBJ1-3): GAGVSQSPSNKVTEKGKDVELRCDPISGHTALYWYRQSLGQGLEFLIYFQGNSAPDKSGLPSDRFSAERTGGSVSTLTIQRTQQEDSAVYLCASSLMGQGGNTIYFGEGSWLTVV.

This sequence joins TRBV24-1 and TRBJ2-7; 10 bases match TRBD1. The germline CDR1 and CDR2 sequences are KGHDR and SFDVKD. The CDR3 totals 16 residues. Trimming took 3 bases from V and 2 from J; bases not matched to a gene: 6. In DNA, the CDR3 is TGTGCCACCAGTGATAACCGGGACAGGGGTCCCTACGAGCAGTACTTC. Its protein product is CATSDNRDRGPYEQYF.

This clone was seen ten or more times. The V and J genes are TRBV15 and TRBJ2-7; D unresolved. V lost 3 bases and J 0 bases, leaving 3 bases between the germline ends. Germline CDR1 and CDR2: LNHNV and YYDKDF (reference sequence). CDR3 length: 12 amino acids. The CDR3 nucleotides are TGTGCCACCAGCAGGAGCTCCTACGAGCAGTACTTC. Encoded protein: CATSRSSYEQYF.

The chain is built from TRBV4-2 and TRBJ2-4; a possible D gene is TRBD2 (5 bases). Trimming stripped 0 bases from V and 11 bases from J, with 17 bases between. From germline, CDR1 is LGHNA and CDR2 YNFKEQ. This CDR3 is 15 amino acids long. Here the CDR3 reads CASSQESSQSYFQYF. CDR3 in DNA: TGTGCCAGCAGCCAAGAATCTAGCCAAAGTTATTTTCAGTACTTC.

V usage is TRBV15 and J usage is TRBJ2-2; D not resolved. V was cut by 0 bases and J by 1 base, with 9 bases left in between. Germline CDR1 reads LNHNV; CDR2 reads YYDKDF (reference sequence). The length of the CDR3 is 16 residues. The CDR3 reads CATSRDELENTGELFF. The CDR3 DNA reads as TGTGCCACCAGCAGAGATGAGCTAGAGAACACCGGGGAGCTGTTTTTT.

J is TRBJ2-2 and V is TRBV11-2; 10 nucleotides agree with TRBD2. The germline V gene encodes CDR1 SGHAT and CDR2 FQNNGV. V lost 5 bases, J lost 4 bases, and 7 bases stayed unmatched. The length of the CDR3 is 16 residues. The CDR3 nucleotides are TGTGCCAGCAGCCCCTGGGCTAGCGGGAGCACCGGGGAGCTGTTTTTT. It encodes CASSPWASGSTGELFF. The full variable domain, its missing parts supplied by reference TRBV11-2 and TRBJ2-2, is EAGVAQSPRYKIIEKRQSVAFWCNPISGHATLYWYQQILGQGPKLLIQFQNNGVVDDSQLPKDRFSAERLKGVDSTLKIQPAKLEDSAVYLCASSPWASGSTGELFFGEGSRLTVL.

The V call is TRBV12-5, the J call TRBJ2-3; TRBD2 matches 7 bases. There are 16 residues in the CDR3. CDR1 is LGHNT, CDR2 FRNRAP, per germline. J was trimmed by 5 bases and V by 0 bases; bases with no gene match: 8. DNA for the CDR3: TGTGCTAGTGGTTTGGTACTTCGGGGGGTACGAGATACGCAGTATTTT. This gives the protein CASGLVLRGVRDTQYF.

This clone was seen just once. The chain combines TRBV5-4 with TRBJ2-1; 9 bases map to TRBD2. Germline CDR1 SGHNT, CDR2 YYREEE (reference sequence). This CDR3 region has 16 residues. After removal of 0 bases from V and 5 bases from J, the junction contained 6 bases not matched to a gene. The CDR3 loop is CASSLGRLAENNEQFF. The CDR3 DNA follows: TGTGCCAGCAGCTTGGGGAGACTAGCGGAAAACAATGAGCAGTTCTTC.

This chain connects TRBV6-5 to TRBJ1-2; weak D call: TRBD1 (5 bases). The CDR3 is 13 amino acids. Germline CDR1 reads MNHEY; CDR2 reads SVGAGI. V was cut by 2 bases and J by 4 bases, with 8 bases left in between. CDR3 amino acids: CASSYDRVYGYTF. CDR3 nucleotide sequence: TGTGCCAGCAGTTACGACAGAGTCTATGGCTACACCTTC.

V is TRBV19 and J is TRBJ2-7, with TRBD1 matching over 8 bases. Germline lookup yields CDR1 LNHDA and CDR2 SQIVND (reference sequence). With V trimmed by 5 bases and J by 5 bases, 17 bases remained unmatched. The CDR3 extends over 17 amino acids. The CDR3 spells CASSRTVARTGLNEQYF. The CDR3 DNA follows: TGTGCCAGTAGTCGAACAGTGGCCAGGACAGGGCTCAACGAGCAGTACTTC. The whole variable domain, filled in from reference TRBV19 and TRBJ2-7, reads DGGITQSPKYLFRKEGQNVTLSCEQNLNHDAMYWYRQDPGQGLRLIYYSQIVNDFQKGDIAEGYSVSREKKESFPLTVTSAQKNPTAFYLCASSRTVARTGLNEQYFGPGTRLTVT.

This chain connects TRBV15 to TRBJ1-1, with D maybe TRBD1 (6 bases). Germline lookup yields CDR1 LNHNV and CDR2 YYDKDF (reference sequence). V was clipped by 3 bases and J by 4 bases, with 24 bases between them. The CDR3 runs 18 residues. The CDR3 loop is CATSREGDYRVGSTEAFF. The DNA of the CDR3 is TGTGCCACCAGCAGGGAAGGGGATTACAGGGTAGGTAGCACTGAAGCTTTCTTT. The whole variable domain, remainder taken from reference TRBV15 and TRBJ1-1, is DAMVIQNPRYQVTQFGKPVTLSCSQTLNHNVMYWYQQKSSQAPKLLFHYYDKDFNNEADTPDNFQSRRPNTSFCFLDIRSPGLGDTAMYLCATSREGDYRVGSTEAFFGQGTRLTVV.

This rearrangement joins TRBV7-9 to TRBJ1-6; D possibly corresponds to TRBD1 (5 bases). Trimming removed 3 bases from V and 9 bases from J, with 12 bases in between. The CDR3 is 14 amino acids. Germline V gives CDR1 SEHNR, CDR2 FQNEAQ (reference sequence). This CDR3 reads CASSLTVQGSPLHF. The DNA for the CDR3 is TGTGCCAGCAGCTTGACCGTTCAGGGTTCACCCCTCCACTTT.

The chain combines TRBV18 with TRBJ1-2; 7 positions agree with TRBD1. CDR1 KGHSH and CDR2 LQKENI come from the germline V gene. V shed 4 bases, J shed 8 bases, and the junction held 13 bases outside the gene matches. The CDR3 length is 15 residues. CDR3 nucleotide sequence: TGTGCCAGCTCACTAGCCCTCACAGGGGATATGGGCTACACCTTC. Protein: CASSLALTGDMGYTF.

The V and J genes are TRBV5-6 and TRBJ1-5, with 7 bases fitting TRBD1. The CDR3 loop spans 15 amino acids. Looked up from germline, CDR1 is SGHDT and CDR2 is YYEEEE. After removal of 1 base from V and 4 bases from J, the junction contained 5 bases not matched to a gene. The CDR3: CASSLRQGINQPQHF. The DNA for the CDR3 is TGTGCCAGCAGCTTGCGACAGGGTATAAATCAGCCCCAGCATTTT.

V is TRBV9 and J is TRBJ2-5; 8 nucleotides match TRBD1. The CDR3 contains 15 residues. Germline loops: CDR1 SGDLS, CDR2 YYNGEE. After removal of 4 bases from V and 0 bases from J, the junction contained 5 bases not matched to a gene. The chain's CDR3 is CASSTRTGYQETQYF. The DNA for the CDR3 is TGTGCCAGCAGCACCCGGACAGGGTACCAAGAGACCCAGTACTTC.

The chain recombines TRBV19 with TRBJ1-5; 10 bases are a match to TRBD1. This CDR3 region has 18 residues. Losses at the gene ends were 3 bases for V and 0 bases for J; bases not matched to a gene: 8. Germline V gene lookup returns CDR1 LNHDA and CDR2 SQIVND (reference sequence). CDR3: CASSIDRGRINSNQPQHF. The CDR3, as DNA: TGTGCCAGTAGTATCGACAGGGGGCGGATTAATAGCAATCAGCCCCAGCATTTT. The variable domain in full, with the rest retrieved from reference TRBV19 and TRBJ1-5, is DGGITQSPKYLFRKEGQNVTLSCEQNLNHDAMYWYRQDPGQGLRLIYYSQIVNDFQKGDIAEGYSVSREKKESFPLTVTSAQKNPTAFYLCASSIDRGRINSNQPQHFGDGTRLSIL.

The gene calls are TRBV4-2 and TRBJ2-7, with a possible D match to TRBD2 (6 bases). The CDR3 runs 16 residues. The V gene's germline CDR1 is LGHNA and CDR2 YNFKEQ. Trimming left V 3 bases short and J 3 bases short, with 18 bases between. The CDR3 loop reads CASSQDLTSWVYEQYF. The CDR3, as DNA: TGTGCCAGCAGCCAGGACCTGACTAGTTGGGTCTACGAGCAGTACTTC.

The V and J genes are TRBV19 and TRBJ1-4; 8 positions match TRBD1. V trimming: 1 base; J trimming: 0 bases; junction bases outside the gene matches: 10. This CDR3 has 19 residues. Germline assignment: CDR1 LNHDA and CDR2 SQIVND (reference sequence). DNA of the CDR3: TGTGCCAGTAGTATAGGGGTTCGAGGGACAGGCACAACTAATGAAAAACTGTTTTTT. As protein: CASSIGVRGTGTTNEKLFF.

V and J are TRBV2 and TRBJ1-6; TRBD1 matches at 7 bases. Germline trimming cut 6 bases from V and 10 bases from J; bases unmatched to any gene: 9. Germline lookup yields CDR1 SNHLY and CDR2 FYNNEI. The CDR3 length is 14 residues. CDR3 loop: CASSNRGQGSPLHF. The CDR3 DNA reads TGTGCCAGCAGCAACAGGGGACAAGGCTCACCCCTCCACTTT.

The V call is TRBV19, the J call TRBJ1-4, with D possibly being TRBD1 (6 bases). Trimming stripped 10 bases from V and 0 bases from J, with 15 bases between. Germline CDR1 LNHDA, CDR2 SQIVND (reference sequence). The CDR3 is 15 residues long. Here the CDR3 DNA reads TGTGCCACCCGGACAGAGCCTGCAACTAATGAAAAACTGTTTTTT. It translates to CATRTEPATNEKLFF. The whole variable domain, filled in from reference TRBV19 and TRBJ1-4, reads DGGITQSPKYLFRKEGQNVTLSCEQNLNHDAMYWYRQDPGQGLRLIYYSQIVNDFQKGDIAEGYSVSREKKESFPLTVTSAQKNPTAFYLCATRTEPATNEKLFFGSGTQLSVL.

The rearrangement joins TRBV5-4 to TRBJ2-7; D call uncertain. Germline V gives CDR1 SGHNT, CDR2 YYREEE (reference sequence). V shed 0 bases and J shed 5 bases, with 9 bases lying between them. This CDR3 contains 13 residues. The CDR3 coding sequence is TGTGCCAGCAGCTTGGTTGCGCAAAACGAGCAGTACTTC. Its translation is CASSLVAQNEQYF. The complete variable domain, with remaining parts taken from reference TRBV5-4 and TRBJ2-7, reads ETGVTQSPTHLIKTRGQQVTLRCSSQSGHNTVSWYQQALGQGPQFIFQYYREEENGRGNFPPRFSGLQFPNYSSELNVNALELDDSALYLCASSLVAQNEQYFGPGTRLTVT.

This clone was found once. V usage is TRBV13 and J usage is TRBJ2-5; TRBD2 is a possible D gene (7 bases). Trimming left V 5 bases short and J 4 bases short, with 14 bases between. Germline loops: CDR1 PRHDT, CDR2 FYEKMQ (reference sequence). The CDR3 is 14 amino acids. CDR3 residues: CASSTRGGSETQYF. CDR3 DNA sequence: TGTGCCAGCAGCACGAGGGGGGGGTCAGAGACCCAGTACTTC.

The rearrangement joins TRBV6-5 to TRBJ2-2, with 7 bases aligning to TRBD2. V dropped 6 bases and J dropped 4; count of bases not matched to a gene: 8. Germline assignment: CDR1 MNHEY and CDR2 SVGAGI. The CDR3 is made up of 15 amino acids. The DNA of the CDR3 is TGTGCCAGCAGACTATCATGGGGGGGCACCGGGGAGCTGTTTTTT. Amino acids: CASRLSWGGTGELFF.

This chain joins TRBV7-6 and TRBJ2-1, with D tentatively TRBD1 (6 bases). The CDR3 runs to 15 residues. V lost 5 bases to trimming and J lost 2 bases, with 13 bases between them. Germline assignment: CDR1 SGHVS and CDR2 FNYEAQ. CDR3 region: CASSLGQTTYNEQFF. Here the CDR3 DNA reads TGTGCCAGCAGCCTAGGACAGACCACCTACAATGAGCAGTTCTTC.